The T cell receptor beta chain under discussion was sequenced for a study of regulatory T cells in long-lasting Graves disease. As to time point: persistent/refractory GD, antithyroid drugs over 5 years with positive TRAb. PBMC RNA served as the TCR library source. Trimming removed 0 bases at V and 10 bases at J, with 17 bases between. The CDR3 length is 16 residues. Per the germline V gene, CDR1 is SGDLS and CDR2 is YYNGEE. To make TCR beta libraries, researchers used iRepertoire HTBI primers and Arm-PCR of CDR3 regions. Under the authors' procedure: Sequenced samples collectively carried roughly 60 TRBV and some 15 TRBJ segments. TCRdb analysed the multiplex PCR reads with MiXCR anew, one entry per CDR3 protein. It is TCRdb's table, rather than the study itself, that gives the V and J calls and clone size. The sample yields approximately 380,000 distinct CDR3 sequences, less than 25% seen once.

Sequenced here: peripheral blood mononuclear cells (PBMCs), sampled when the disease was refractory, from a patient treated with antithyroid drugs. The receptor was derived from a female donor with Graves disease. This sequence joins TRBV9 and TRBJ2-6; D is undetermined. CDR3 loop: CASSVARALALNVLTF. Written as DNA, the CDR3 is TGTGCCAGCAGCGTAGCAAGGGCGTTGGCGTTGAACGTCCTGACTTTC.